This entry describes one T cell receptor beta chain. This clonotype was detected ten times or more. The target of this receptor is not known. No base quality information exists; no much larger clone differs at one position. To prepare the library, 5' RACE was applied. Sequenced on a NextSeq 500. To allow correction of PCR and sequencing errors, the TCR library protocol tagged every TCR cDNA molecule with a unique molecular identifier. The authors' analysis ran thus. Decombinator tools were used for TCR identification, UMI-based error correction and CDR3 extraction. TCRs above a frequency of 2 per 1,000, corresponding to the top 1% of the tumor frequency distribution, were defined as expanded. Expanded tumor TCRs were classed as regional if statistically deemed absent (corrected P<0.05) from at least one tumor region, otherwise ubiquitous. Renyi diversity was calculated using the R vegan package after each repertoire was subsampled 100 times to 5,000 TCRs. To build CDR3 similarity networks, amino acid triplet string-kernel similarity was used, and CDR3s were connected when their pairwise similarity was above 0.82. TCRdb reworked the public reads: Q25 trimming with fastp, MiXCR clone assembly, productive beta chains retained. CDR3 protein sequences are deduplicated, and each keeps its most common genes and DNA. The V and J calls come from TCRdb's annotation, not from the publication. This sample has 15,000 to 20,000 distinct CDR3 sequences in its table, and under 7% of those were observed once. Over 3.5% of the sample is taken by the ten largest.

Spanning cysteine to phenylalanine, the CDR3 consists of 13 amino acids. The entry retains the CDR3 DNA only, 39 bases that are in frame from base 1. Clipping removes 6 bases from V and 6 bases from J, with 4 as the unmatched junction base count. Per the germline V gene, SQVTM is the CDR1 and ANQGSEA is the CDR2. The data are from a study of spatial heterogeneity in lung cancer (dated by TCRdb to the late 2010s). The study in broad terms: Beta-chain transcripts were consistently detected in greater numbers than alpha-chain transcripts, which likely reflects a higher abundance of beta-chain transcripts. In tumor regions, TCR transcript counts showed a strong correlation with a T cell transcriptional module score from matched bulk RNA-seq. In the raw uncorrected reads, each unique combination of TCR and UMI appeared more than ten times on average. TCR alpha and beta repertoires were quantitatively compared across multiple tumor regions, matched nontumor lung and blood in non-small cell lung cancer. The study linked features of the TCR repertoire to counts of nonsynonymous mutations, which were determined by whole-exome sequencing of tumor tissue. Both alpha and beta chains were TCR-sequenced in 220 or so tumor regions, about 64 matched nontumor lung samples and roughly 54 PBMC samples obtained at surgery.

Per the publication, the time point label means: sample taken at primary tumor resection. Samples were obtained from over 70 patients with early-stage, untreated non-small cell lung cancer from the lung TRACERx cohort. For TCR sequencing, whole RNA was extracted from tumor and nontumor lung tissue, or from cryopreserved PBMC samples, and no cell sorting was done. Only patients with enough RNA available from two or more tumor regions were chosen for TCR sequencing. Tumor and adjacent nontumor lung specimens were reviewed by a lung pathologist before selection. What the research found in general, with its limitations: Counts of ubiquitous and regional expanded TCRs were found to correlate with counts of ubiquitous and regional nonsynonymous mutations, respectively. Confirming at a functional level the hypothesis that regional TCRs recognize regional mutations was considered to require additional single-cell paired TCR alpha and beta sequencing. The tumor nonsynonymous mutation count correlated with the number of expanded intratumoral alpha and beta TCRs. Estimated TCR-seq coverage of tumor T cells was only roughly 7.3% for alpha chains and around 13% for beta chains.

The rearranged chain carries TRBV29-1 and TRBJ1-5, with 11 bases in between that match TRBD1. The TCR comes from a female donor with early-stage non-small cell lung cancer. Material: lung tumor tissue, obtained at surgery. Here the CDR3 is given as CSVGQGVFQPQHF. DNA sequence: TGCAGCGTGGGACAGGGGGTTTTTCAGCCCCAGCATTTT.